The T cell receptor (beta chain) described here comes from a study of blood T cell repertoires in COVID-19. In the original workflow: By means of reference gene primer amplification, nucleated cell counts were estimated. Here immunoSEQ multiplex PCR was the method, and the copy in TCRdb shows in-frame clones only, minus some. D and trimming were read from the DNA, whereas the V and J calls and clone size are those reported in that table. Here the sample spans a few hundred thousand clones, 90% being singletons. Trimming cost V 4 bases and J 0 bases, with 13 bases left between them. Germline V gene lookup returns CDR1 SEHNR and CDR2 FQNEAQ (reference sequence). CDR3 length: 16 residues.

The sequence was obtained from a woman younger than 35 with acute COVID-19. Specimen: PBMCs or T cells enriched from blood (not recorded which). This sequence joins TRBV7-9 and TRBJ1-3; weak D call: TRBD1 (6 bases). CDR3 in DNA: TGTGCCAGCAGCTCACAACAGGGTTCCTCTGGAAACACCATATATTTT. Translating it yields CASSSQQGSSGNTIYF.